Presented here are 7 T cell receptor beta chains from one specimen sequenced in a study of monozygotic twins with inflammatory bowel disease. Using the 5' RACE reads, TCRdb records one entry per CDR3 protein without DNA. Seen in this sample are hundreds of thousands of distinct CDR3 sequences; the ten most common clones hold about 2.6%. Source material: blood. Every receptor here comes from a human donor with ulcerative colitis or Crohn's disease, or a healthy co-twin of an affected twin (not recorded which).

This rearrangement joins TRBV5-1 to TRBJ1-4; TCRdb selects TRBD1, and the lack of DNA leaves this call unchecked. Looked up from germline, CDR1 is SGHRS and CDR2 is YFSETQ. This CDR3 region has 16 residues. The CDR3 reads CASSLDRTGFNEKLFF. The full variable domain, its missing parts supplied by reference TRBV5-1 and TRBJ1-4, is KAGVTQTPRYLIKTRGQQVTLSCSPISGHRSVSWYQQTPGQGLQFLFEYFSETQRNKGNFPGRFSGRQFSNSRSEMNVSTLELGDSALYLCASSLDRTGFNEKLFFGSGTQLSVL.

The V call is TRBV6-2 or TRBV6-3, the J call TRBJ2-7. This CDR3 comprises 14 residues. CDR1 is MNHEY, CDR2 SVGEGT, per germline. The CDR3 loop is CASSYYPSSYEQYF.

This chain links TRBV12-3 or TRBV12-4 with TRBJ1-1; TCRdb lists TRBD1, though no DNA is available to test this call. This CDR3 comprises 12 residues. The CDR3 loop reads CASSYAQSEAFF.

This chain connects TRBV5-4 to TRBJ2-7. This CDR3 contains 13 residues. From germline, CDR1 is SGHNT and CDR2 YYREEE (reference sequence). CDR3 in amino acids: CASSFKAAYEQYF.

This chain uses TRBV20-1 with TRBJ1-6; the TRBD1 assignment by TCRdb is unverifiable without DNA. This CDR3 is 16 amino acids long. The germline gives CDR1 DFQATT, CDR2 SNEGSKA (reference sequence). The CDR3 reads CSAHRGANSYNSPLHF.

The V call is TRBV15, the J call TRBJ2-5; the D call from TCRdb, TRBD1, cannot be confirmed without DNA. Germline CDR1 and CDR2: LNHNV and YYDKDF (reference sequence). The CDR3 runs to 15 residues. This CDR3 is CATKNRGRVGETQYF.

The V and J genes are TRBV27 and TRBJ1-2; TCRdb calls TRBD1, which cannot be checked without DNA. From germline, CDR1 is MNHEY and CDR2 SMNVEV (reference sequence). The CDR3 sequence is 16 residues long. CDR3 sequence reads: CASSDPRQGRNYGYTF.